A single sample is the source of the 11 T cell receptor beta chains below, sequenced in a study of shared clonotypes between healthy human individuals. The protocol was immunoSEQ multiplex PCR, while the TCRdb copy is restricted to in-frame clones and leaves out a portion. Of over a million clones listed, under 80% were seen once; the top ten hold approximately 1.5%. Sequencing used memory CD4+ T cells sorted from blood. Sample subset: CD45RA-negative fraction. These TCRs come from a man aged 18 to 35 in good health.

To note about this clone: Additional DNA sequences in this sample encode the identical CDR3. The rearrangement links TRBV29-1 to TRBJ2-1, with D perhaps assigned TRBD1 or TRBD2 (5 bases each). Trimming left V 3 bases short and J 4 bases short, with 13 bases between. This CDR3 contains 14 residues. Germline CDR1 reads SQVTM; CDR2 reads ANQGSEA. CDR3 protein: CSVERGLGYNEQFF. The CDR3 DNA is TGCAGCGTTGAGAGGGGTTTAGGGTACAATGAGCAGTTCTTC.

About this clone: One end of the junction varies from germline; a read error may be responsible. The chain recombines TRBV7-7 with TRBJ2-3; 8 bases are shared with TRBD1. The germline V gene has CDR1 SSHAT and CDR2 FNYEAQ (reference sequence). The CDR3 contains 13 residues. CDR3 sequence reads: CASSPGGSGTQYF. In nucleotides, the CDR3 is TGTGCTAGCAGCCCAGGGGGCTCGGGTACGCAGTATTTT.

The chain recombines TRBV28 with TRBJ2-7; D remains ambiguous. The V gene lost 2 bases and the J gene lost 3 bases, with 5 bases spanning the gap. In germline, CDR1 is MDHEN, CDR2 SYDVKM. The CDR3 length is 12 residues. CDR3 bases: TGTGCCAGCAGTTTACTTGACTACGAGCAGTACTTC. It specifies CASSLLDYEQYF.

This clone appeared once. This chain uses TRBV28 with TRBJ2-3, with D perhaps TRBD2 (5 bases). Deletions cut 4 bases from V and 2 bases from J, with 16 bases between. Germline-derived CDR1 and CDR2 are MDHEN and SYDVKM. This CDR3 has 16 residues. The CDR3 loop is CASSSRTPHHTDTQYF. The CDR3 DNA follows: TGTGCCAGCAGTTCCCGGACTCCCCACCACACAGATACGCAGTATTTT.

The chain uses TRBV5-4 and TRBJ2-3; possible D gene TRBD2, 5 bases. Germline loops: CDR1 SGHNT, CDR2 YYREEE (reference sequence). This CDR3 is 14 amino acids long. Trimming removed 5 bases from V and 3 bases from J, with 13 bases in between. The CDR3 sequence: CASRGDYITDTQYF. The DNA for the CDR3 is TGTGCCAGCAGGGGTGACTACATAACAGATACGCAGTATTTT.

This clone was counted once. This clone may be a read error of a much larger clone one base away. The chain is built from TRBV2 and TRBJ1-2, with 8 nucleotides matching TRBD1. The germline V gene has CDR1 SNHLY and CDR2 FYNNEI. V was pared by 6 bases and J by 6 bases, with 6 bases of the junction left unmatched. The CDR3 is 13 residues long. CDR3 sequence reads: CASSRTGNDGYTF. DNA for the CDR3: TGTGCCAGCAGCCGGACAGGGAACGATGGCTACACCTTC.

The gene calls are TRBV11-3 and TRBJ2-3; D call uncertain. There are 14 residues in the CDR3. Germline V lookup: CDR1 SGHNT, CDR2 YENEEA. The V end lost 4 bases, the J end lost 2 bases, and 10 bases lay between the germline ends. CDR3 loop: CASSSAGDTDTQYF. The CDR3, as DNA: TGTGCCAGCAGCTCCGCAGGAGACACAGATACGCAGTATTTT.

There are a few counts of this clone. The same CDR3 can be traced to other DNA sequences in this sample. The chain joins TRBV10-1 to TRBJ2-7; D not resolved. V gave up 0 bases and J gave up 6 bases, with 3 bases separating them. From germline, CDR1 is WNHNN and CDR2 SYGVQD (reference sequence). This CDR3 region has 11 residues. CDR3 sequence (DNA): TGCGCCAGCAGTGAGTCTAGCGAGCAGTACTTC. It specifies CASSESSEQYF.

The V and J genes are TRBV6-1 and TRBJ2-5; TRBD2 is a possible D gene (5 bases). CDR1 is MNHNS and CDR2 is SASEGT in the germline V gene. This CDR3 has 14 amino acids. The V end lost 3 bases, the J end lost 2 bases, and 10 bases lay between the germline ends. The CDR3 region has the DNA TGTGCCAGCAGTGAGATAGAGCGGCAAGAGACCCAGTACTTC. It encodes CASSEIERQETQYF.

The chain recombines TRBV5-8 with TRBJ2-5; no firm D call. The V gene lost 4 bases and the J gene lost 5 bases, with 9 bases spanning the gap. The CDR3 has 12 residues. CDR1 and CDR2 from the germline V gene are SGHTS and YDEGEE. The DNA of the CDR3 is TGTGCCAGCAGCCCCTCCGGGGAGACCCAGTACTTC. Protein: CASSPSGETQYF.

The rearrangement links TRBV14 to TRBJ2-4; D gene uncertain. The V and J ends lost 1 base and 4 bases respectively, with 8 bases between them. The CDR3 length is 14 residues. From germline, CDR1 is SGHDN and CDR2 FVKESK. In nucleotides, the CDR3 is TGTGCCAGCAGCCAAGGTGGGGTAAAAAACATTCAGTACTTC. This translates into CASSQGGVKNIQYF.